One sample yielded the 19 T cell receptor beta chains listed below, sequenced in a study of monozygotic twins with cystic fibrosis. The assay was immunoSEQ multiplex PCR, and TCRdb's table has in-frame clones only and misses some. The table includes approximately 27,000 clones, 90% detected once. Sequencing was performed on blood. These receptors all come from a girl aged 2-9 years with cystic fibrosis.

V usage is TRBV7-2 and J usage is TRBJ2-7, with unresolved D. From germline, CDR1 is SGHTA and CDR2 FQGNSA. CDR3 length equals 16 residues. V lost 0 bases to trimming and J lost 5 bases, with 17 bases between them. CDR3 sequence (DNA): TGTGCCAGCAGCTTAGCGCCATATCCGGTTGGGAACGAGCAGTACTTC. This gives the protein CASSLAPYPVGNEQYF.

The rearrangement links TRBV5-1 to TRBJ2-3, with D perhaps assigned TRBD1 or TRBD2 (6 bases each). Germline V lookup: CDR1 SGHRS, CDR2 YFSETQ. The CDR3 runs to 15 residues. V was pared by 0 bases and J by 2 bases, with 10 bases between. CDR3 nucleotide sequence: TGCGCCAGCAGCTTGGCGGGGGCAACCACAGATACGCAGTATTTT. This codes for CASSLAGATTDTQYF. The full variable domain, completed using reference TRBV5-1 and TRBJ2-3, is KAGVTQTPRYLIKTRGQQVTLSCSPISGHRSVSWYQQTPGQGLQFLFEYFSETQRNKGNFPGRFSGRQFSNSRSEMNVSTLELGDSALYLCASSLAGATTDTQYFGPGTRLTVL.

The V and J genes are TRBV27 and TRBJ1-2, with unresolved D. From germline, CDR1 is MNHEY and CDR2 SMNVEV (reference sequence). The CDR3 has 15 amino acids. V lost 7 bases and J lost 5, with 20 bases in between. The CDR3 reads CASKAYSGGLYGYTF. CDR3 nucleotide sequence: TGTGCCAGCAAAGCCTATAGTGGAGGTCTTTATGGCTACACCTTC.

V gene TRBV7-9 combines with J gene TRBJ1-2, with D possibly being TRBD1 (6 bases). Germline CDR1 reads SEHNR; CDR2 reads FQNEAQ (reference sequence). The germline V and J ends were trimmed by 4 bases and 4 bases, with 16 bases remaining between them. This CDR3 contains 15 residues. Here the CDR3 DNA reads TGTGCCAGCAGCTCGTCAGAGCGGGGGCTCTATGGCTACACCTTC. Its protein is CASSSSERGLYGYTF.

The rearrangement uses TRBV6-1 and TRBJ2-1; 7 positions match TRBD2. Germline values: CDR1 MNHNS, CDR2 SASEGT. The ends lost 1 base at V and 4 bases at J; junction bases unmatched: 10. The CDR3 contains 17 residues. The CDR3 bases are TGTGCCAGCAGTGAAGGGCACCTGACTAGCTCTTACAATGAGCAGTTCTTC. It codes for CASSEGHLTSSYNEQFF.

The chain employs TRBV7-7 and TRBJ2-5; D perhaps matches TRBD1 (7 bases). CDR1 SSHAT and CDR2 FNYEAQ come from the germline V gene (reference sequence). This CDR3 has 13 residues. V lost 5 bases to trimming and J lost 4 bases, with 11 bases between them. CDR3 sequence reads: CASSDQGGETQYF. The DNA for the CDR3 is TGTGCCAGCAGCGACCAGGGGGGAGAGACCCAGTACTTC.

The gene calls are TRBV6-5 and TRBJ1-4; D is unresolved. The V gene's germline CDR1 is MNHEY and CDR2 SVGAGI. Trimming shortened V by 4 bases and J by 3 bases, and 12 bases separated the two germline ends. CDR3 length equals 15 residues. The CDR3 protein is CASSWLDVPNEKLFF. The CDR3 region has the DNA TGTGCCAGCAGTTGGTTGGACGTACCTAATGAAAAACTGTTTTTT.

This clone was counted once. The chain is built from TRBV11-1 and TRBJ1-4; D perhaps matches TRBD1 (5 bases). Trimming pared 6 bases from V and 0 bases from J, leaving 5 bases between. CDR1 SGHAT and CDR2 FQDESV come from the germline V gene (reference sequence). The CDR3 length is 13 residues. Here the CDR3 reads CASRTATNEKLFF. The CDR3 DNA reads as TGTGCCAGCAGGACAGCAACTAATGAAAAACTGTTTTTT.

The chain recombines TRBV14 with TRBJ2-7, with unresolved D. This CDR3 region has 14 residues. In germline, CDR1 is SGHDN, CDR2 FVKESK. The V end was cut by 0 bases, the J end by 6 bases, with 12 bases between. The CDR3 protein is CASSQDLRAAEQYF. The CDR3 nucleotides read TGTGCCAGCAGCCAAGACCTACGGGCAGCCGAGCAGTACTTC.

The V call is TRBV2, the J call TRBJ2-3; D ambiguous. The CDR3 is 15 amino acids. V was pared by 2 bases and J by 6 bases, with 15 bases between. CDR1 is SNHLY and CDR2 is FYNNEI in the germline V gene. Here the CDR3 reads CASSERWGRWDTQYF. For the CDR3, the DNA is TGTGCCAGCAGTGAAAGGTGGGGTAGGTGGGATACGCAGTATTTT.

The chain combines TRBV11-2 with TRBJ1-3; TRBD1 might be the D (5 bases). This CDR3 is built from 15 residues. Per germline, CDR1 SGHAT and CDR2 FQNNGV. V lost 2 bases, J lost 2 bases, and 10 bases lay in between. Here the CDR3 DNA reads TGTGCCAGCAGCTTAAACATCAGGGCTGGAAACACCATATATTTT. Its protein is CASSLNIRAGNTIYF.

V and J are TRBV5-4 and TRBJ2-7; D uncertain. Trimming took off 0 bases at V and 3 bases at J, with 7 bases between the two ends. From germline, CDR1 is SGHNT and CDR2 YYREEE (reference sequence). This CDR3 spans 13 amino acids. This CDR3 is CASSLGANYEQYF. Written as DNA, the CDR3 is TGTGCCAGCAGCTTGGGCGCGAACTACGAGCAGTACTTC.

This clone was found a few times. The V call is TRBV2, the J call TRBJ1-2; 7 nucleotides agree with TRBD1. Per germline, CDR1 SNHLY and CDR2 FYNNEI. Trimming cost V 4 bases and J 6 bases; bases outside gene matches: 5. The CDR3 loop spans 13 amino acids. DNA of the CDR3: TGTGCCAGCAGTGTCGGGACAGCCCATGGCTACACCTTC. This codes for CASSVGTAHGYTF.

The CDR3 region has the DNA TGTGCCAGCAGCTTCGGCCAGCCCTATGGCTACACCTTC. This codes for CASSFGQPYGYTF. The chain recombines TRBV5-4 with TRBJ1-2; D not resolved. The CDR3 has 13 amino acids. Germline V gives CDR1 SGHNT, CDR2 YYREEE (reference sequence). The V end lost 2 bases, the J end lost 4 bases, and 9 bases lay between the germline ends. Based on the CDR3 plus reference TRBV5-4 and TRBJ1-2, the full variable domain is ETGVTQSPTHLIKTRGQQVTLRCSSQSGHNTVSWYQQALGQGPQFIFQYYREEENGRGNFPPRFSGLQFPNYSSELNVNALELDDSALYLCASSFGQPYGYTFGSGTRLTVV.

This chain uses TRBV7-2 with TRBJ2-4; D perhaps matches TRBD2 (6 bases). The CDR3 extends over 14 amino acids. Trimming took 4 bases from V and 4 from J, leaving 11 bases between them. Germline CDR1 SGHTA, CDR2 FQGNSA. The CDR3 DNA is TGTGCCAGCAGCTGGCGGGACGGGAAAAACATTCAGTACTTC. This translates into CASSWRDGKNIQYF.

The gene calls are TRBV20-1 and TRBJ1-1; the D is unclear. V lost 3 bases and J lost 4, with 6 bases in between. The germline gives CDR1 DFQATT, CDR2 SNEGSKA (reference sequence). CDR3 length: 11 residues. CDR3: CSARSGTEAFF. The CDR3 nucleotides are TGCAGTGCTAGGAGCGGCACTGAAGCTTTCTTT.

V usage is TRBV4-1 and J usage is TRBJ2-2; D is unresolved. Germline CDR1 and CDR2: MGHRA and YSYEKL. The V and J ends lost 0 bases and 1 base respectively, with 9 bases between them. The CDR3 contains 16 residues. CDR3 loop: CASSQEILGNTGELFF. The CDR3 DNA reads as TGCGCCAGCAGCCAAGAGATCCTGGGGAACACCGGGGAGCTGTTTTTT.

The chain couples TRBV6-6 to TRBJ2-2; tentatively, D is TRBD1 (6 bases). Trimming took 6 bases from V and 3 from J, leaving 11 bases between them. The CDR3 sequence is 14 residues long. Germline V gene sequence: CDR1 MNHNY, CDR2 SVGAGI (reference sequence). CDR3 in DNA: TGTGCCAGCAGACCTCCAGGGGACACCGGGGAGCTGTTTTTT. Translation gives CASRPPGDTGELFF.

This rearrangement joins TRBV11-2 to TRBJ2-1, with a tentative D call TRBD1 (5 bases). V gave up 0 bases and J gave up 6 bases, with 9 bases separating them. Germline assignment: CDR1 SGHAT and CDR2 FQNNGV. This CDR3 comprises 14 residues. The CDR3 spells CASSLENRFNEQFF. The CDR3 bases are TGTGCCAGCAGCTTAGAGAACAGGTTCAATGAGCAGTTCTTC.